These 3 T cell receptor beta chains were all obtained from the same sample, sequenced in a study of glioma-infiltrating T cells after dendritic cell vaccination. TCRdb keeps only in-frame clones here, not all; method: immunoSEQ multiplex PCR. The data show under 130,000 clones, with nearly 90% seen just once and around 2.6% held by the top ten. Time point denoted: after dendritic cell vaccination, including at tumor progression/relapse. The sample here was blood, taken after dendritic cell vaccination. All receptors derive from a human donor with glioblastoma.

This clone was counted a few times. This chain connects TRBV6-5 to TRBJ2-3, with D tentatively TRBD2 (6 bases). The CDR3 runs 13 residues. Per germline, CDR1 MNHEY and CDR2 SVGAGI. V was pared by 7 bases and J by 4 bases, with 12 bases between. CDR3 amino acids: CASMGGGADTQYF. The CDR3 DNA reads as TGTGCCAGCATGGGGGGAGGCGCAGATACGCAGTATTTT.

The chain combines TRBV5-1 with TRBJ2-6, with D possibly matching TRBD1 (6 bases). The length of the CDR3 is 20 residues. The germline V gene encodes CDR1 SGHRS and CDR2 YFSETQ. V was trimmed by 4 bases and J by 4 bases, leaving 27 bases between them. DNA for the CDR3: TGCGCCAGCAGCCGGCCCGGCAATACGGACAGAACTAGGGGGGCCAACGTCCTGACTTTC. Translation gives CASSRPGNTDRTRGANVLTF.

The CDR3 region is CASSLAARGGDTQYF. CDR3 bases: TGTGCCAGCAGCTTGGCCGCTAGAGGTGGGGATACGCAGTATTTT. The J gene is TRBJ2-3, the V gene TRBV5-4; D ambiguous. The germline gives CDR1 SGHNT, CDR2 YYREEE (reference sequence). Trimming removed 0 bases from V and 6 bases from J, with 14 bases in between. The CDR3 length is 15 residues.